The 3 T cell receptor beta chains reported below all come from one sample, sequenced in a study. One entry per CDR3 protein, called by TCRdb with MiXCR from the 5' RACE reads. The repertoire includes roughly 38,000 distinct CDR3 sequences, approximately 19% of them detected once, and about 2.8% sits in the top ten. The sample comprised naive CD4+ T cells sorted from a lymph node. The subset was: naive CD4+ T cells, CD4+CD45RA+CD25-. Every receptor here comes from a female donor with breast cancer.

The gene calls are TRBV5-6 and TRBJ1-3, with no clear D. In germline, CDR1 is SGHDT, CDR2 YYEEEE. The CDR3 covers 15 residues. V dropped 7 bases and J dropped 2 bases, with 16 bases sitting between them. CDR3 nucleotides: TGTGCCAGCTTACTCAATGGGGATCCTGGAAACACCATATATTTT. Translation gives CASLLNGDPGNTIYF. The full variable domain, its missing parts supplied by reference TRBV5-6 and TRBJ1-3, is DAGVTQSPTHLIKTRGQQVTLRCSPKSGHDTVSWYQQALGQGPQFIFQYYEEEERQRGNFPDRFSGHQFPNYSSELNVNALLLGDSALYLCASLLNGDPGNTIYFGEGSWLTVV.

The chain combines TRBV18 with TRBJ2-1; TRBD2 aligns across 14 bases. This CDR3 has 15 residues. Germline values: CDR1 KGHSH, CDR2 LQKENI. V gave up 5 bases and J gave up 9 bases; unmatched junction bases: 6. CDR3 protein: CASSTGTSGSAEQFF. Written as DNA, the CDR3 is TGTGCCAGCTCAACCGGGACTAGCGGGAGTGCTGAGCAGTTCTTC.

In this sample, this clonotype turned up a few times. This sequence joins TRBV7-9 and TRBJ2-7; D is undetermined. Trimming shortened V by 5 bases and J by 4 bases, and 9 bases separated the two germline ends. In germline, CDR1 is SEHNR, CDR2 FQNEAQ (reference sequence). This CDR3 comprises 12 residues. The CDR3 is CASSGVAYEQYF. As DNA, the CDR3 is TGTGCCAGCAGCGGAGTGGCGTACGAGCAGTACTTC.